This TCR beta chain is from a study of human T cells and chemical hapten exposure. Overall study findings and caveats: Controls had significantly fewer large CDR3 similarity clusters than were formed by expanded TCRs.

Time point here: patch test 3, about 24 weeks after DPC sensitization. Specified treatment: therapeutic diphenylcyclopropenone sensitization with weekly scalp DPC. Non-pregnant alopecia patients aged 18 to 70, suitable for DPC therapy. RNA extraction used unfractionated whole blood as the source of total RNA. J was trimmed by 4 bases and V by 5 bases; bases with no gene match: 11. The CDR3 totals 16 residues. CDR1 and CDR2 (germline): SEHNR, FQNEAQ (reference sequence). At least ten counts were recorded for this clonotype. Its antigen remains unknown. TCRdb used MiXCR to reprocess the RACE reads, holding one entry per CDR3 protein. The repertoire consists of about 82,000 distinct CDR3 sequences, with roughly 13% occurring once and the leading ten covering approximately 6%.

The clonotype was recovered from a woman between 50 and 59 years old with alopecia areata. Some clones in this sample may be carry-over from other donors' samples. The input for sequencing was whole blood, taken in connection with sensitization to the hapten diphenylcyclopropenone (DPC). The V and J genes are TRBV7-9 and TRBJ2-3, with 8 bases fitting TRBD2. The CDR3, as DNA: TGTGCCAGCAGCACCGAACCGGGAGGGCCTGCAGATACGCAGTATTTT. Amino acids: CASSTEPGGPADTQYF.